This T cell receptor (beta chain) was sequenced during a study of T cell changes during pregnancy in multiple sclerosis. The protocol was immunoSEQ multiplex PCR, while the TCRdb copy is restricted to in-frame clones and leaves out a portion. The sample has 77,000 or so clones, roughly 95% seen once. Germline V gene lookup returns CDR1 PRHDT and CDR2 FYEKMQ (reference sequence). This CDR3 has 14 amino acids. V shed 0 bases and J shed 5 bases, with 11 bases lying between them. The TCR sequence derives from a female donor in good health, enrolled as a control in a pregnancy study. This chain joins TRBV13 and TRBJ2-7, with D possibly TRBD2 on 6 matching bases. The input for sequencing was peripheral blood, taken in the second trimester of pregnancy. The CDR3 DNA reads as TGTGCCAGCAGCTTAGGGGCCCGGGAGAACGAGCAGTACTTC. As protein: CASSLGARENEQYF.